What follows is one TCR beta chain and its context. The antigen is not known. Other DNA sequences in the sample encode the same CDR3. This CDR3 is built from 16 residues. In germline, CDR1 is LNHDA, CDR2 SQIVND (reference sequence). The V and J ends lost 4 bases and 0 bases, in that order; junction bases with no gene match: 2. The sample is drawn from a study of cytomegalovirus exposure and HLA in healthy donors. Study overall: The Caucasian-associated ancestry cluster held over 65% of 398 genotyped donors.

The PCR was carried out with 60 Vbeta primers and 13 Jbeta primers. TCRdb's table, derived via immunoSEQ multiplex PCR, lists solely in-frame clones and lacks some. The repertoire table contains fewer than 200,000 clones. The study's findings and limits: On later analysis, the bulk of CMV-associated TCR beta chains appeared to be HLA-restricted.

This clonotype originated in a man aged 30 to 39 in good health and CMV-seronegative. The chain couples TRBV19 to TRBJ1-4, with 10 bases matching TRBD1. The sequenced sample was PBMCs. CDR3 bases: TGTGCCAGTAGTACTGGACAGGGGGCAACTAATGAAAAACTGTTTTTT. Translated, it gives CASSTGQGATNEKLFF.